This T cell receptor beta chain emerged from a study of cytotoxic CD8 clonotypes in ibrutinib-treated CLL. Turning to the study itself: Responses: roughly 24 partial, 2 complete; after median roughly 63 months, around 14 stayed remitted, 12 progressed. Overall study findings and caveats: Contraction or stability on treatment was seen for public clonotypes, which were uncommon.

Germline values: CDR1 SGHAT, CDR2 FQNNGV. The V end was cut by 1 base, the J end by 2 bases, with 13 bases between. This CDR3 comprises 16 residues. Using immunoSEQ multiplex PCR, the repertoire was profiled, and TCRdb retains in-frame clones only, with some absent. The repertoire holds approximately 26,000 clones, with approximately 85% as singletons. As to this clone: No antigen is known for it.

The material was PBMCs, obtained after 24 months of ibrutinib treatment. This receptor was identified in a human donor with chronic lymphocytic leukemia. The chain is built from TRBV11-2 and TRBJ2-3, with D unresolved. The CDR3 sequence is CASSLGVLVTTDTQYF. CDR3 nucleotide sequence: TGTGCCAGCAGCTTAGGGGTCCTGGTAACCACAGATACGCAGTATTTT.